This TCR beta chain was sequenced for a study of T cell responses to AZD1222 COVID-19 vaccine (dated by TCRdb to 2020 to 2023). Some background on the complete study: Because spike-specific TCR depth and breadth did not differ between the two schedules, AZD1222 recipients who got a second dose at roughly 4 weeks were pooled with those who got a second dose at roughly 12 weeks. TCR sequencing was performed for about 250 trial participants, of whom roughly 200 were given two doses of AZD1222 and around 25 were given two doses of MenACWY control vaccine. Trial participants were enrolled by age into 18-55, 56-69 and 70-plus year subgroups, with approximately 160, 26 and 62 TCR-sequenced participants respectively. Paper-wide results and their limitations: Participants were mostly white British, with more females than males. The authors suggested clonal diversity may have been underestimated. Reportedly, close to half of the unique spike-specific TCRs recognized epitopes lying outside the regions that are mutated in the B.1.351 and B.1.1.7 variants. After two AZD1222 doses, both the breadth and the depth of spike-specific TCRs were significantly higher than at day 0 and than in MenACWY recipients. The whole spike protein was spanned by vaccine-associated CD4 TCRs, and dominant responses were seen in regions 160-218 and 743-854. Only five to seven AZD1222 recipients were SARS-CoV-2 seropositive at baseline, limiting conclusions about previously exposed vaccinees. Because no day 14 peak-response samples were available, the repertoires could be characterized only after the peak T cell response. The 56-69-year group was small, and its depth increase did not reach significance, likely because of low power.

Reading the label with the study, this specimen's time point is: baseline before first vaccination. Vaccinee samples were obtained from the UK trials COV001 and COV002, which included a single-blind randomized controlled phase 2/3 trial of AZD1222 (ChAdOx1 nCoV-19) in healthy adults. Trial participant PBMC samples were collected at day 0 and day 28 after the second dose for TCRbeta chain sequencing. Notes on this clone: It has no known antigen specificity. It has no much larger one-base neighbor in the sample; base qualities were not kept.

Germline trimming amounts to 3 bases on V and 3 bases on J, with 4 as the count of junction bases outside the gene matches. Per the germline V gene (reference sequence), DFQATT is the CDR1 and SNEGSKA is the CDR2. From cysteine to phenylalanine, the CDR3 is 13 amino acids long. Of all the DNA, just the CDR3 is kept, 39 bases in frame from base 1. The CDR3 regions of human TCRbeta chains were subjected to immunosequencing. As for how the authors treated the data: Repertoire TCRs were matched against a reference library of SARS-CoV-2-specific TCRs generated with the MIRA antigen-specificity platform. Breadth meant the fraction of unique TCRs that were SARS-CoV-2-associated, whereas depth meant the fraction of total T cells that were SARS-CoV-2-associated. Using the MIRA data, each spike-specific TCR was assigned both to the spike region to which the TCR was reactive and to a CD4 or CD8 class. Log10-transformed breadth and depth values were compared by one-way ANOVA with Sidak's multiple comparisons tests. This is the immuneACCESS table as TCRdb keeps it, with only in-frame sequences that have V and J called. A part of the clones is gone; compared with another copy, unresolved V genes explain less than half, and the rest is unexplained. D and trimming were read from the DNA, whereas the V and J calls and clone size are those reported in that table. Within this sample are 160,000 or so clones, with about 89% of them counted one time only. The ten largest account for 1.5% to 2% of the sample.

The sequences come from peripheral blood, collected on day 0 of AZD1222 vaccination. The source is an adult in good health. In this chain, TRBV20-1 is recombined with TRBJ1-2; the central 7 bases match TRBD1. The CDR3 reads as follows: CSASEGTDYGYTF. The nucleotides are TGCAGTGCTAGTGAGGGGACAGACTATGGCTACACCTTC.